This is a list of T cell receptor beta chains from one sample in a study of T cell responses to AZD1222 COVID-19 vaccine. Sequencing used immunoSEQ multiplex PCR; TCRdb keeps in-frame clones, though not all of them. The sample has around 140,000 clones, 92% seen once. This material consisted of peripheral blood, taken 28 days after the second AZD1222 dose. The receptors derive from an adult who received the AZD1222 COVID-19 vaccine. Both conserved end residues are trimmed from each CDR3. Each record gives: V gene, CDR3 length, J gene, CDR3 protein.

v_gene: TRBV27; len: 14; j_gene: TRBJ1-4; CDR3aa: ATPGQRFATNEKLF
v_gene: TRBV25-1; len: 12; j_gene: TRBJ2-3; CDR3aa: ASSETSVADTQY
v_gene: TRBV11-1; len: 11; j_gene: TRBJ2-1; CDR3aa: ASSHTDGNEQL
v_gene: TRBV9; len: 14; j_gene: TRBJ2-2; CDR3aa: ASSARTRGDTGELF
v_gene: TRBV27; len: 16; j_gene: TRBJ1-6; CDR3aa: ASSLVGDRRAHNSPLH
v_gene: TRBV21-1; len: 11; j_gene: TRBJ2-1; CDR3aa: ASSKLRDNEQF
v_gene: TRBV27; len: 15; j_gene: TRBJ1-6; CDR3aa: ASSLGPRGLGNSPLH
v_gene: TRBV27; len: 14; j_gene: TRBJ2-5; CDR3aa: ASSPSAGDLQETQY
v_gene: TRBV2; len: 11; j_gene: TRBJ1-2; CDR3aa: ASSEWAASGYT
v_gene: TRBV1; len: 13; j_gene: TRBJ2-1; CDR3aa: TSSQLLGLWDEQF
v_gene: TRBV7-3; len: 11; j_gene: TRBJ1-1; CDR3aa: ASSLDPNTEAF
v_gene: TRBV7-3; len: 12; j_gene: TRBJ2-3; CDR3aa: ASSVDGSTDTQY
v_gene: TRBV6-6; len: 13; j_gene: TRBJ1-3; CDR3aa: ASSYGTDSGNTIY
v_gene: TRBV18; len: 11; j_gene: TRBJ2-2; CDR3aa: ASSFDQAGELF
v_gene: TRBV29-1; len: 11; j_gene: TRBJ2-1; CDR3aa: SVALGPPNEQF
v_gene: TRBV5-1; len: 12; j_gene: TRBJ1-3; CDR3aa: ASSSTGAGNTIY
v_gene: TRBV29-1; len: 12; j_gene: TRBJ2-7; CDR3aa: SASSPGQNYEQY
v_gene: TRBV7-2; len: 12; j_gene: TRBJ2-3; CDR3aa: ASSLVVGADTQY
v_gene: TRBV4-1; len: 12; j_gene: TRBJ2-3; CDR3aa: ASSQERYTDTQY
v_gene: TRBV6-2/TRBV6-3; len: 13; j_gene: TRBJ1-5; CDR3aa: ASSSHRGSNQPQH
v_gene: TRBV6-5; len: 12; j_gene: TRBJ1-3; CDR3aa: ASSWEGLGNTIY
v_gene: TRBV3-1/TRBV3-2; len: 12; j_gene: TRBJ1-2; CDR3aa: ASSHQGGGYGYT
v_gene: TRBV19; len: 9; j_gene: TRBJ2-5; CDR3aa: ASSHAETQY
v_gene: TRBV2; len: 11; j_gene: TRBJ2-3; CDR3aa: ASSEPGTDTQY
v_gene: TRBV5-4; len: 15; j_gene: TRBJ2-4; CDR3aa: ASSPQPGGRAGNIQY
v_gene: TRBV12-3/TRBV12-4; len: 11; j_gene: TRBJ1-1; CDR3aa: ASSFRGLVEAF
v_gene: TRBV19; len: 9; j_gene: TRBJ1-1; CDR3aa: ASDTYGEAF
v_gene: TRBV28; len: 13; j_gene: TRBJ2-3; CDR3aa: ASSLPREVTDTQY
v_gene: TRBV4-1; len: 13; j_gene: TRBJ1-1; CDR3aa: ASSQVLGGGTEAF
v_gene: TRBV4-2; len: 14; j_gene: TRBJ1-2; CDR3aa: ASSQEVEGQGDGYT
v_gene: TRBV9; len: 12; j_gene: TRBJ1-2; CDR3aa: ASSPGEGNYGYT
v_gene: TRBV11-2; len: 15; j_gene: TRBJ1-6; CDR3aa: ASSLVSSLGLGSPLH
v_gene: TRBV4-2; len: 11; j_gene: TRBJ1-2; CDR3aa: ASTLASNYGYT
v_gene: TRBV7-2; len: 13; j_gene: TRBJ1-2; CDR3aa: ASSLGLGPEHGYT
v_gene: TRBV7-9; len: 14; j_gene: TRBJ2-3; CDR3aa: ASSLTPELYTDTQY